A selection of T cell receptor beta chains follows, all from one sample in a study of shared clonotypes between healthy human individuals. The table came from immunoSEQ multiplex PCR; TCRdb's copy has only in-frame clones and leaves some out. Of roughly 2.5 million clones in the sample, around 90% were seen once. What was sequenced was naive CD4+ T cells sorted from blood. These receptors originate from a man aged 18 to 30 in good health. Both conserved end residues are part of each CDR3. The D gene is left open where the match is weak. Where a row states a size, it is once, few, many or the class of an expanded clone; other rows omit it.

TRBJ2-4	TRBV5-8	.	.	CASSLILTAKNIQYF	TGTGCCAGCAGCTTAATCTTGACAGCCAAAAACATTCAGTACTTC
TRBJ2-2	TRBV10-2	.	.	CASTEAGRNTGELFF	TGCGCCAGCACCGAGGCAGGGAGGAACACCGGGGAGCTGTTTTTT
TRBJ2-5	TRBV5-4	TRBD2	.	CASSLSGSETQYF	TGTGCCAGCAGCCTTAGCGGGAGTGAGACCCAGTACTTC
TRBJ2-3	TRBV5-4	.	.	CASSPFTGTDTQYF	TGTGCCAGCAGCCCCTTCACAGGCACAGATACGCAGTATTTT
TRBJ2-7	TRBV30	TRBD1	.	CAWRAGTGTTYEQYF	TGTGCCTGGAGGGCTGGGACAGGGACTACCTACGAGCAGTACTTC
TRBJ2-6	TRBV4-2	.	.	CASSQDQGLSGANVLTF	TGTGCCAGCAGCCAAGACCAAGGACTCTCTGGGGCCAACGTCCTGACTTTC
TRBJ2-5	TRBV29-1	.	.	CSVQRGYQETQYF	TGCAGCGTGCAAAGGGGGTACCAAGAGACCCAGTACTTC
TRBJ1-1	TRBV19	.	.	CASSRELAVEAFF	TGTGCCAGTAGTAGGGAACTGGCGGTCGAAGCTTTCTTT
TRBJ1-4	TRBV30	.	.	CAWSRQGGNEKLFF	TGTGCCTGGAGTAGGCAGGGAGGAAATGAAAAACTGTTTTTT
TRBJ1-6	TRBV11-3	.	.	CASSQGQNSPLHF	TGTGCCAGCAGCCAGGGGCAGAATTCACCCCTCCACTTT
TRBJ2-2	TRBV6-6	.	.	CASRTGGAGELFF	TGTGCCAGCAGAACCGGTGGAGCCGGGGAGCTGTTTTTT
TRBJ2-1	TRBV7-8	.	.	CASSPRLIYNEQFF	TGTGCCAGCAGCCCCCGACTCATATACAATGAGCAGTTCTTC
TRBJ1-5	TRBV19	.	.	CASSTPSPGILAQHF	TGTGCCAGTAGTACGCCCTCCCCCGGGATCCTGGCCCAGCATTTT
TRBJ2-7	TRBV7-2	.	.	CASSETALTGDEQYF	TGTGCCAGCAGCGAAACCGCCCTCACTGGAGATGAGCAGTACTTC
TRBJ1-2	TRBV11-2	TRBD1	.	CASSSKTGADRGYTF	TGTGCCAGCAGCTCCAAAACAGGGGCGGATCGAGGCTACACCTTC
TRBJ1-2	TRBV19	.	once	CASSIWGGYTF	TGTGCCAGTAGTATTTGGGGAGGCTACACCTTC
TRBJ2-7	TRBV5-1	TRBD1	.	CASRKGQLYEQYF	TGCGCCAGCAGAAAGGGACAGCTCTACGAGCAGTACTTC
TRBJ2-3	TRBV11-2	.	.	CASSLGTVPVFTDTQYF	TGTGCCAGCAGCTTAGGAACAGTTCCGGTTTTCACAGATACGCAGTATTTT
TRBJ2-5	TRBV7-9	TRBD1	.	CASSLDGQAQQTQYF	TGTGCCAGCAGCTTAGATGGACAGGCCCAACAGACCCAGTACTTC
TRBJ1-5	TRBV28	.	.	CASSSRGEGNQPQHF	TGTGCCAGCAGTTCCAGGGGTGAGGGCAATCAGCCCCAGCATTTT
TRBJ2-7	TRBV10-3	.	.	CAISEPSSEQYF	TGTGCCATCAGTGAGCCGAGTTCCGAGCAGTACTTC
TRBJ1-6	TRBV19	.	.	CASREQGTNSPLHF	TGTGCCAGTAGAGAACAGGGTACTAATTCACCCCTCCACTTT
TRBJ1-2	TRBV6-1	TRBD1	.	CASSEPFAFGTEDGYTF	TGTGCCAGCAGTGAACCTTTTGCCTTTGGGACAGAGGATGGCTACACCTTC
TRBJ2-3	TRBV6-6	TRBD1	.	CASRLTTGGNTDTQYF	TGTGCCAGCAGATTGACGACAGGGGGCAATACAGATACGCAGTATTTT
TRBJ1-1	TRBV2	.	.	CASSEALMNTEAFF	TGTGCCAGCAGTGAAGCGTTGATGAACACTGAAGCTTTCTTT
TRBJ2-5	TRBV28	.	.	CASSLGGQETQYF	TGTGCCAGTTCCCTCGGGGGTCAAGAGACCCAGTACTTC
TRBJ2-6	TRBV10-2	TRBD2	.	CASSEGGGSGANVLTF	TGCGCCAGCAGTGAGGGGGGGGGCTCTGGGGCCAACGTCCTGACTTTC
TRBJ1-2	TRBV30	.	.	CAWRADNYGYTF	TGTGCCTGGAGGGCGGATAACTATGGCTACACCTTC
TRBJ1-5	TRBV7-2	TRBD1	.	CASSLDGTGFRNQPQHF	TGTGCCAGCAGCTTAGACGGGACAGGGTTTCGCAATCAGCCCCAGCATTTT
TRBJ2-3	TRBV18	TRBD2	.	CASSPPSGGIPGTQVDTQYF	TGTGCCAGCTCACCCCCCAGCGGGGGGATCCCCGGCACGCAGGTAGATACGCAGTATTTT
TRBJ2-3	TRBV5-1	TRBD2	.	CASSLEGTRGDTQYF	TGCGCCAGCAGCTTGGAGGGGACTAGGGGGGATACGCAGTATTTT
TRBJ2-7	TRBV5-1	.	few	CASREGYEQYF	TGCGCCAGCAGAGAGGGCTACGAGCAGTACTTC
TRBJ1-6	TRBV19	.	few	CASSPGKNSPLHF	TGTGCCAGTAGTCCCGGGAAGAATTCACCCCTCCACTTT
TRBJ1-2	TRBV18	TRBD1	.	CASSPDRETYGYTF	TGTGCCAGCTCACCCGACAGGGAGACATATGGCTACACCTTC
TRBJ2-7	TRBV5-5	.	.	CASSLGGTYEQYF	TGTGCCAGCAGCTTGGGAGGTACTTACGAGCAGTACTTC
TRBJ2-7	TRBV11-2	TRBD1	.	CASSLESGTGYEQYF	TGTGCCAGCAGCTTAGAATCCGGGACAGGCTACGAGCAGTACTTC
TRBJ2-3	TRBV25-1	.	.	CASSGLNTQYF	TGTGCCAGCAGTGGGTTGAATACGCAGTATTTT
TRBJ1-2	TRBV5-6	.	.	CATFPAGQIYGYTF	TGTGCTACTTTCCCGGCCGGTCAGATCTATGGCTACACCTTC
TRBJ1-3	TRBV5-1	TRBD1	.	CASSLDQGAGNTIYF	TGCGCCAGCAGCTTGGACCAGGGGGCCGGAAACACCATATATTTT